Shown below are 30 T cell receptor beta chains from a single sample sequenced in a study of cytomegalovirus exposure and HLA in healthy donors. Measured with immunoSEQ multiplex PCR; TCRdb has only the in-frame clones, and not every one. The table includes 50,000 to 70,000 clones, roughly 94% detected once. The sequenced sample was PBMCs. These receptors came from a woman under 30 in good health and CMV-seropositive.

This clone was recorded once. This chain connects TRBV4-2 to TRBJ2-3; D possibly corresponds to TRBD1 (5 bases). Germline V gene lookup returns CDR1 LGHNA and CDR2 YNFKEQ. The CDR3 totals 14 residues. Trimming took 4 bases from V and 9 from J, leaving 17 bases between them. CDR3 loop: CASSRALGHQTQYF. As DNA, the CDR3 is TGTGCCAGCAGCCGGGCGCTGGGGCATCAGACGCAGTATTTT.

V is TRBV5-6 and J is TRBJ1-1; no definite D call. Trimming pared 5 bases from V and 2 bases from J, leaving 10 bases between. The CDR3 runs to 13 residues. Per germline, CDR1 SGHDT and CDR2 YYEEEE. As DNA, the CDR3 is TGTGCCAGCAGTTCCGGGGTAAACACTGAAGCTTTCTTT. Protein: CASSSGVNTEAFF.

This chain joins TRBV19 and TRBJ2-3, with 8 bases fitting TRBD1. The junction had 10 bases not matched to a gene; V was cut back by 7 bases and J by 1 base. This CDR3 spans 16 amino acids. From germline, CDR1 is LNHDA and CDR2 SQIVND (reference sequence). As DNA, the CDR3 is TGTGCCAGTACCCCCCCCGGGACAGGAGGCACAGATACGCAGTATTTT. This encodes CASTPPGTGGTDTQYF. Using reference TRBV19 and TRBJ2-3 for the parts outside the CDR3, the full variable domain is DGGITQSPKYLFRKEGQNVTLSCEQNLNHDAMYWYRQDPGQGLRLIYYSQIVNDFQKGDIAEGYSVSREKKESFPLTVTSAQKNPTAFYLCASTPPGTGGTDTQYFGPGTRLTVL.

The chain joins TRBV23-1 to TRBJ1-5; 12 bases agree with TRBD1. TRBV23-1 is annotated as an ORF whose role is uncertain. V was pared by 3 bases and J by 9 bases, with 18 bases of the junction left unmatched. The CDR3 extends over 19 amino acids. CDR3 nucleotides: TGCGCCAGCAGTCACTCCCGGGACAGGGGGCTTTATAGGACGCGGCCCCAGCATTTT. Its translation: CASSHSRDRGLYRTRPQHF.

V gene TRBV5-1 combines with J gene TRBJ1-2; 9 positions match TRBD1. V was clipped by 4 bases and J by 3 bases; unmatched bases: 4. Per the germline V gene, CDR1 is SGHRS and CDR2 is YFSETQ. This CDR3 has 14 amino acids. The CDR3 loop reads CASSNRGLDYGYTF. The CDR3 coding sequence is TGCGCCAGCAGCAACAGGGGGCTCGACTATGGCTACACCTTC. Combining the CDR3 with reference TRBV5-1 and TRBJ1-2 gives the whole variable domain KAGVTQTPRYLIKTRGQQVTLSCSPISGHRSVSWYQQTPGQGLQFLFEYFSETQRNKGNFPGRFSGRQFSNSRSEMNVSTLELGDSALYLCASSNRGLDYGYTFGSGTRLTVV.

The chain is built from TRBV9 and TRBJ2-1; TRBD2 matches at 9 bases. The CDR3 contains 15 residues. V lost 2 bases, J lost 2 bases, and 2 bases stayed unmatched. Looked up from germline, CDR1 is SGDLS and CDR2 is YYNGEE. The CDR3 spells CASSVLAGAYNEQFF. The CDR3 DNA follows: TGTGCCAGCAGCGTTTTAGCGGGGGCCTACAATGAGCAGTTCTTC.

This chain joins TRBV6-4 and TRBJ2-1; TRBD1 is a possible D gene (5 bases). Trimming stripped 2 bases from V and 6 bases from J, with 11 bases between. The germline gives CDR1 MRHNA, CDR2 SNTAGT. CDR3 length: 14 residues. CDR3 nucleotides: TGTGCCAGCAGTGACAGGCAGGGTCCCAATGAGCAGTTCTTC. The encoded protein is CASSDRQGPNEQFF.

DNA for the CDR3: TGTGCCAGCGCCCCTATCGCAAAAGAGACCCAGTACTTC. It yields the protein CASAPIAKETQYF. The V call is TRBV27, the J call TRBJ2-5; no reliable D call. This CDR3 comprises 13 residues. Germline-derived CDR1 and CDR2 are MNHEY and SMNVEV (reference sequence). Trimming took 8 bases from V and 3 from J, leaving 13 bases between them.

This clone appeared a single time. V and J are TRBV6-6 and TRBJ1-6, with D maybe TRBD1 (6 bases). The CDR3 is made up of 15 amino acids. V lost 4 bases to trimming and J lost 4 bases, with 11 bases between them. The germline V gene has CDR1 MNHNY and CDR2 SVGAGI (reference sequence). The CDR3 coding sequence is TGTGCCAGCAGTTGGACAGAGCCTTATAATTCACCCCTCCACTTT. It yields the protein CASSWTEPYNSPLHF.

V gene TRBV7-9 combines with J gene TRBJ2-4; no clear D. Germline CDR1 is SEHNR and CDR2 is FQNEAQ (reference sequence). The CDR3 length is 12 residues. V lost 5 bases to trimming and J lost 8 bases, with 10 bases between them. CDR3 amino acids: CASSLASDIQYF. The CDR3, as DNA: TGTGCCAGCAGCCTCGCGAGTGACATTCAGTACTTC.

The chain is built from TRBV2 and TRBJ2-5; 9 bases are shared with TRBD1. CDR1 and CDR2 from the germline V gene are SNHLY and FYNNEI. The CDR3 is 14 amino acids. J gave up 5 bases and V 3 bases, and 4 bases lay outside the gene matches. The CDR3 DNA sequence: TGTGCCAGCAGTGATACAGGGGGCCTGGAGACCCAGTACTTC. Amino acids: CASSDTGGLETQYF.

The genes are TRBV28 and TRBJ1-5; the D is unclear. The CDR3 sequence is 15 residues long. V lost 2 bases and J lost 2, with 10 bases in between. CDR1 is MDHEN, CDR2 SYDVKM, per germline. CDR3 DNA: TGTGCCAGCAGTTTACCCCCAGAAGGCAATCAGCCCCAGCATTTT. Its translation is CASSLPPEGNQPQHF.

This chain connects TRBV27 to TRBJ1-2, with a weak D call TRBD1 (6 bases). The CDR3 has 14 residues. The V gene's germline CDR1 is MNHEY and CDR2 SMNVEV (reference sequence). The V and J ends lost 0 bases and 7 bases respectively, with 12 bases between them. The CDR3 sequence: CASSLSTDSSGYTF. The CDR3 bases are TGTGCCAGCAGTTTATCGACGGACAGTTCTGGCTACACCTTC.

This sequence joins TRBV10-3 and TRBJ1-6; 9 bases agree with TRBD1. J lost 4 bases, V lost 2 bases, and 6 bases had no gene match. The CDR3 runs to 17 residues. The germline V gene encodes CDR1 ENHRY and CDR2 SYGVKD. The CDR3 loop reads CAISELGDRDYNSPLHF. As DNA, the CDR3 is TGTGCCATCAGTGAGCTGGGGGACAGGGATTATAATTCACCCCTCCACTTT.

This chain uses TRBV9 with TRBJ2-5, with TRBD2 as a possible D gene (6 bases). Germline V gene data show CDR1 as SGDLS and CDR2 as YYNGEE. V gave up 4 bases and J gave up 1 base, with 11 bases separating them. The CDR3 runs to 14 residues. The CDR3 region is CASSQGTVQETQYF. The DNA of the CDR3 is TGTGCCAGCAGCCAAGGGACTGTCCAAGAGACCCAGTACTTC.

CDR3 amino acids: CASSRTVTSGSTGDTQYF. Written as DNA, the CDR3 is TGCGCCAGCAGCCGAACTGTGACTAGCGGGAGTACGGGAGATACGCAGTATTTT. V usage is TRBV5-1 and J usage is TRBJ2-3, with TRBD2 matching 12 bases. Trimming took 4 bases from V and 5 from J; bases not matched to a gene: 14. Looked up from germline, CDR1 is SGHRS and CDR2 is YFSETQ. The CDR3 sequence is 18 residues long.

The chain has TRBV27 and TRBJ2-7; a possible D gene is TRBD2 (6 bases). This CDR3 contains 18 residues. V lost 5 bases, J lost 3 bases, and 26 bases lay in between. The germline CDR1 and CDR2 sequences are MNHEY and SMNVEV (reference sequence). The CDR3 DNA is TGTGCCAGCAGTCCCAAACAACTAGATGCGGGACGGATCTACGAGCAGTACTTC. Protein sequence: CASSPKQLDAGRIYEQYF.

V is TRBV7-2 and J is TRBJ1-3; a weak D match, TRBD1 (5 bases). Germline assignment: CDR1 SGHTA and CDR2 FQGNSA. The CDR3 contains 15 residues. Trimming removed 1 base from V and 4 bases from J, with 11 bases in between. The CDR3 region has the DNA TGTGCCAGCAGCTTAGAGGGGAGGAAGGGAAACACCATATATTTT. It codes for CASSLEGRKGNTIYF.

The chain is built from TRBV5-6 and TRBJ1-5; 7 bases are a match to TRBD1. Germline loops: CDR1 SGHDT, CDR2 YYEEEE. The CDR3 is 16 residues long. The junction had 7 bases not matched to a gene; V was cut back by 4 bases and J by 0 bases. The CDR3 region is CASSRHQGDSNQPQHF. The CDR3 nucleotides are TGTGCCAGCAGCCGGCACCAGGGGGATAGCAATCAGCCCCAGCATTTT.

V gene TRBV11-2 combines with J gene TRBJ2-7; 9 bases are shared with TRBD1. CDR3 length equals 14 residues. Unmatched junction bases numbered 6, after V lost 5 bases and J lost 4 bases. Germline CDR1 SGHAT, CDR2 FQNNGV. CDR3 amino acids: CASSPRDREYEQYF. The CDR3 DNA reads as TGTGCCAGCAGCCCCCGGGACAGGGAATACGAGCAGTACTTC.

The chain employs TRBV7-3 and TRBJ2-1; possible D gene TRBD2, 5 bases. The CDR3 spans 14 residues. CDR1 SGHTA and CDR2 FQGTGA come from the germline V gene. Trimming removed 4 bases at V and 7 bases at J, with 14 bases between. This CDR3 reads CASSSSLSGNEQFF. The CDR3 region has the DNA TGTGCCAGCAGCTCCTCGCTCTCGGGGAATGAGCAGTTCTTC.

The chain links TRBV25-1 to TRBJ1-4, with D possibly TRBD1 on 5 matching bases. Germline V gene lookup returns CDR1 MGHDK and CDR2 SYGVNS. The CDR3 loop spans 17 amino acids. Trimming pared 1 base from V and 2 bases from J, leaving 14 bases between. CDR3 coding DNA: TGTGCCAGCAGTGAATTTCGATTCGGGGGTACTAATGAAAAACTGTTTTTT. Its protein product is CASSEFRFGGTNEKLFF.

The J gene is TRBJ1-1, the V gene TRBV9, with a tentative D call TRBD1 (6 bases). The CDR3 contains 15 residues. The germline CDR1 and CDR2 sequences are SGDLS and YYNGEE. V gave up 4 bases and J gave up 4 bases, with 17 bases separating them. CDR3 DNA sequence: TGTGCCAGCAGCTTAACAGGGAGGGGGACCACTGAAGCTTTCTTT. Translating gives CASSLTGRGTTEAFF.

The chain links TRBV9 to TRBJ2-7, with 14 bases aligning to TRBD2. The CDR3 contains 16 residues. Germline V CDR1 and CDR2: SGDLS, YYNGEE. J lost 4 bases, V lost 0 bases, and 3 bases had no gene match. The CDR3 nucleotides are TGTGCCAGCAGCGTAGAGGGACTAGCGGGAGAGTACGAGCAGTACTTC. Protein: CASSVEGLAGEYEQYF.

V and J are TRBV4-3 and TRBJ1-4, with D unclear. Trimming took off 0 bases at V and 0 bases at J, with 11 bases between the two ends. Germline V CDR1 and CDR2: LGHNA, YSLEER. This CDR3 has 17 amino acids. The CDR3 region is CASSQDRASSTNEKLFF. As DNA, the CDR3 is TGCGCCAGCAGCCAAGACCGTGCGTCCTCAACTAATGAAAAACTGTTTTTT.

J is TRBJ1-2 and V is TRBV28; D ambiguous. V shed 2 bases and J shed 8 bases, with 15 bases lying between them. Germline CDR1 MDHEN, CDR2 SYDVKM. The CDR3 has 14 amino acids. CDR3 residues: CASSLIEARRGYTF. The CDR3, as DNA: TGTGCCAGCAGTTTAATCGAGGCACGGCGCGGCTACACCTTC.

The chain joins TRBV19 to TRBJ1-1; TRBD1 agrees at 8 bases. Germline CDR1 reads LNHDA; CDR2 reads SQIVND (reference sequence). The CDR3 runs 14 residues. V shed 6 bases, J shed 6 bases, and the junction held 9 bases outside the gene matches. The CDR3 nucleotides read TGTGCCAGTAGGTCCGGGACAGGAGATTCTGAAGCTTTCTTT. Translated, it gives CASRSGTGDSEAFF.

The genes are TRBV10-3 and TRBJ1-3; TRBD1 is a possible D gene (5 bases). Trimming removed 9 bases from V and 0 bases from J, with 15 bases in between. The CDR3 is 15 amino acids. Germline lookup yields CDR1 ENHRY and CDR2 SYGVKD. The CDR3 DNA sequence: TGTGCCATAAGGGCAGGGATGGACTCTGGAAACACCATATATTTT. This codes for CAIRAGMDSGNTIYF.

A single count supports this clone. The V and J genes are TRBV5-1 and TRBJ2-3, with 11 nucleotides matching TRBD2. The CDR3 contains 17 residues. Germline assignment: CDR1 SGHRS and CDR2 YFSETQ. The ends lost 5 bases at V and 0 bases at J; junction bases unmatched: 8. The CDR3 bases are TGCGCCAGCAGACCCATAGCGGGGGGGATTAGCACAGATACGCAGTATTTT. This encodes CASRPIAGGISTDTQYF.

The DNA of the CDR3 is TGTGCCAGTTGGTCAGGGTTCCTTGGCTACACCTTC. It translates to CASWSGFLGYTF. This chain joins TRBV19 and TRBJ1-2; TRBD1 might be the D (5 bases). Germline CDR1 reads LNHDA; CDR2 reads SQIVND (reference sequence). The CDR3 consists of 12 residues. V was cut by 8 bases and J by 7 bases, with 14 bases left in between.